What follows describes a single TCR beta chain. Sequenced by immunoSEQ multiplex PCR; TCRdb stores in-frame clones only, minus some. The table lists about 300,000 clones, approximately 88% of them singletons. The sample comes from a study of blood T cell repertoires in COVID-19. Study overall: Both acute and convalescent COVID-19 samples were obtained from the United States, Italy and Spain.

The CDR3 covers 13 residues. Per the germline V gene, CDR1 is SGHNT and CDR2 is YYREEE (reference sequence). J gave up 3 bases and V 9 bases, and 6 bases lay outside the gene matches. This receptor was taken from a young woman who had recovered from COVID-19. The rearrangement joins TRBV5-4 to TRBJ1-1, with 9 bases aligning to TRBD1. Material: peripheral blood. In DNA form, the CDR3 reads TGTGCCACCCACCGGACAGGGGACACTGAAGCTTTCTTT. Residues: CATHRTGDTEAFF.